The text below deals with one T cell receptor beta chain. Its antigen is not identified. Unmatched junction bases numbered 1, after V lost 5 bases and J lost 4 bases. CDR3 size: 12 residues. Germline CDR1 WSHSY, CDR2 SAAADI. The authors ran the assay at deep level. In replicate PCRs of sorted subsets, approximately 200 ng DNA, roughly 27,000 T cell genomes, was used. The repertoire was sequenced with immunoSEQ multiplex PCR; TCRdb's copy has only in-frame clones and lacks some. The sample holds under 2,000,000 clones, about 95% seen once. The sample is drawn from a study of shared clonotypes between healthy human individuals. Broader study findings: Rarefaction analysis demonstrated incomplete sorted-subset sequencing notwithstanding large depth.

In the naive CD8 group, cells lacked CD45RO and were positively selected for CCR7, so terminally differentiated effector memory CD45RA+ cells were left out. Material for sequencing was naive CD8+ T cells sorted from blood. This clonotype was obtained from a man aged 18 to 29 in good health. V usage is TRBV10-2 and J usage is TRBJ1-1, with 7 bases lining up with TRBD1. CDR3 sequence reads: CASSTGATEAFF. The CDR3 nucleotides are TGCGCCAGCAGTACAGGGGCCACTGAAGCTTTCTTT.